One sample yielded the 7 T cell receptor beta chains listed below, sequenced in a study of T cell responses to AZD1222 COVID-19 vaccine. Repertoires were generated with immunoSEQ multiplex PCR, while TCRdb's copy carries only in-frame clones and drops some. Found here are 180,000 or so clones, roughly 94% of them singletons; the top ten hold 1.3%. The sequences come from peripheral blood, collected 28 days after the second AZD1222 dose. These receptors were obtained from an adult who received the AZD1222 COVID-19 vaccine.

Comments on this clone: Since no conserved phenylalanine or tryptophan closes the CDR3, a read error is the likely cause. Because the CDR3's place on the DNA is in doubt, the DNA is left out and the CDR3 is given as listed by TCRdb. The V call is TRBV1, the J call TRBJ2-7; the table assigns TRBD2, which was not confirmed against the DNA. TRBV1 constitutes a pseudogene. The CDR3 length is 14 residues, termini included. CDR3 residues: CTSSQDGERSGGCS.

The rearrangement joins TRBV11-2 to TRBJ1-2; 9 nucleotides match TRBD1. The CDR3 runs to 14 residues. Trimming took 5 bases from V and 4 from J; bases not matched to a gene: 5. Germline values: CDR1 SGHAT, CDR2 FQNNGV. CDR3 protein: CASSVQGATYGYTF. CDR3 in DNA: TGTGCCAGCAGCGTACAGGGGGCGACCTATGGCTACACCTTC.

The rearrangement links TRBV28 to TRBJ2-7; 8 bases line up with TRBD1. This CDR3 spans 15 amino acids. V lost 3 bases and J lost 3; bases outside the gene matches: 7. Germline V gives CDR1 MDHEN, CDR2 SYDVKM. CDR3 coding DNA: TGTGCCAGCAGTTTCCGGCAGGGGGCAGACTACGAGCAGTACTTC. As protein: CASSFRQGADYEQYF.

The rearrangement joins TRBV5-4 to TRBJ1-6; D is undetermined. The CDR3 length is 15 residues. Germline CDR1 reads SGHNT; CDR2 reads YYREEE (reference sequence). The V and J ends lost 0 bases and 4 bases respectively, with 8 bases between them. The CDR3 spells CASSLAAVYNSPLHF. CDR3 nucleotides: TGTGCCAGCAGCTTGGCGGCAGTTTATAATTCACCCCTCCACTTT.

The V gene is TRBV18, the J gene TRBJ1-2, with 10 bases aligning to TRBD1. The length of the CDR3 is 16 residues. With 6 bases clipped from V and 4 bases from J, the junction kept 11 bases outside the gene matches. Germline V gives CDR1 KGHSH, CDR2 LQKENI. CDR3 sequence reads: CASSPLPDRGLYGYTF. For the CDR3, the DNA is TGTGCCAGCTCGCCCCTACCCGACAGGGGGCTCTATGGCTACACCTTC.

The V and J genes are TRBV7-9 and TRBJ2-2; 10 bases map to TRBD1. The trim removed 7 bases at V and 4 bases at J, leaving 6 bases unmatched. Germline CDR1 and CDR2: SEHNR and FQNEAQ (reference sequence). The CDR3 sequence is 15 residues long. The CDR3 loop reads CASTGTGEPTGELFF. Here the CDR3 DNA reads TGTGCCAGCACTGGGACAGGGGAACCCACCGGGGAGCTGTTTTTT. Full variable domain (remainder filled in from reference TRBV7-9 and TRBJ2-2): DTGVSQNPRHKITKRGQNVTFRCDPISEHNRLYWYRQTLGQGPEFLTYFQNEAQLEKSRLLSDRFSAERPKGSFSTLEIQRTEQGDSAMYLCASTGTGEPTGELFFGEGSRLTVL.

The chain couples TRBV6-6 to TRBJ1-5; the D gene is possibly TRBD1 (6 bases). The CDR3 has 15 amino acids. The ends were cut back, 10 bases at V and 1 base at J, with 17 bases in the middle. CDR1 is MNHNY, CDR2 SVGAGI, per germline (reference sequence). CDR3 residues: CANPEGTLSNQPQHF. CDR3 DNA: TGTGCCAATCCCGAGGGGACACTGAGCAATCAGCCCCAGCATTTT.